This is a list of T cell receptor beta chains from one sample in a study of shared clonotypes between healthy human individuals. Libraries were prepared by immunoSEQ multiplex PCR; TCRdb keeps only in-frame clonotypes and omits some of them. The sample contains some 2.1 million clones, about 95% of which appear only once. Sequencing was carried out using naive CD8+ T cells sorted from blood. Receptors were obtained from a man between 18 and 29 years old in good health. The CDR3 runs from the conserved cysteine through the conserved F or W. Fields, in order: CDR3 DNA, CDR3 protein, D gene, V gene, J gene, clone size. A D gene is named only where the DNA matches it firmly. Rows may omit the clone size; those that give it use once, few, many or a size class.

cdr3_nt: TGTGCCAGCAGCTTAGAACCAGGAACCTACGAGCAGTACTTC; cdr3_aa: CASSLEPGTYEQYF; d_call: NA; v_call: TRBV7-6; j_call: TRBJ2-7; clone_size: NA
cdr3_nt: TGTGCCAGCAGTGAATGGGGTTCACCCCTCCACTTT; cdr3_aa: CASSEWGSPLHF; d_call: NA; v_call: TRBV6-1; j_call: TRBJ1-6; clone_size: NA
cdr3_nt: TGTGCCAGCAGCTTAGGCGTCGGACAGGGGGCGGGTGGCTACACCTTC; cdr3_aa: CASSLGVGQGAGGYTF; d_call: TRBD1; v_call: TRBV5-6; j_call: TRBJ1-2; clone_size: NA
cdr3_nt: TGTGCCAGGCCCGTAGGACCGGCGTACGAGCAGTACTTC; cdr3_aa: CARPVGPAYEQYF; d_call: NA; v_call: TRBV19; j_call: TRBJ2-7; clone_size: NA
cdr3_nt: TGTGCCAGCAGCTTGGGACAGAGCACTGAAGCTTTCTTT; cdr3_aa: CASSLGQSTEAFF; d_call: NA; v_call: TRBV5-4; j_call: TRBJ1-1; clone_size: NA
cdr3_nt: TGCGCCAGCAGCTCACGGACAGGGGAAGAGACCCAGTACTTC; cdr3_aa: CASSSRTGEETQYF; d_call: TRBD1; v_call: TRBV5-1; j_call: TRBJ2-5; clone_size: NA
cdr3_nt: TGTGCCAGCAGCTTCGGGACCGGCACAGATACGCAGTATTTT; cdr3_aa: CASSFGTGTDTQYF; d_call: NA; v_call: TRBV11-2; j_call: TRBJ2-3; clone_size: NA
cdr3_nt: TGTGCCAGCAGTGGCACAGGGTTGCATGGCTACACCTTC; cdr3_aa: CASSGTGLHGYTF; d_call: NA; v_call: TRBV9; j_call: TRBJ1-2; clone_size: NA
cdr3_nt: TGCGCCAGCAGCTTGAGCATTCTTGGCGAGACCCAGTACTTC; cdr3_aa: CASSLSILGETQYF; d_call: NA; v_call: TRBV5-1; j_call: TRBJ2-5; clone_size: few
cdr3_nt: TGCGCCAGCAGCCAAGTAGCGGGAGCTCACTACGAGCAGTACTTC; cdr3_aa: CASSQVAGAHYEQYF; d_call: TRBD2; v_call: TRBV4-1; j_call: TRBJ2-7; clone_size: NA
cdr3_nt: TGTGCCAGCAGTGAGACAGGGAGAGATACCGGGGAGCTGTTTTTT; cdr3_aa: CASSETGRDTGELFF; d_call: TRBD1; v_call: TRBV6-4; j_call: TRBJ2-2; clone_size: NA
cdr3_nt: TGTGCCAGCAGTTACCGGACAGGGGTAGGCGGCTACACCTTC; cdr3_aa: CASSYRTGVGGYTF; d_call: TRBD1; v_call: TRBV6-5; j_call: TRBJ1-2; clone_size: NA
cdr3_nt: TGTGCCAGCAGCCCGCAGGGAGGTACGAACACTGAAGCTTTCTTT; cdr3_aa: CASSPQGGTNTEAFF; d_call: NA; v_call: TRBV9; j_call: TRBJ1-1; clone_size: NA
cdr3_nt: TGTGCCAGTAGTATGGGGTGGGACCCCTCCTACGAGCAGTACTTC; cdr3_aa: CASSMGWDPSYEQYF; d_call: NA; v_call: TRBV19; j_call: TRBJ2-7; clone_size: NA
cdr3_nt: TGTGCCAGCAGCTTAGGGGAGGGGCGAAACACCGGGGAGCTGTTTTTT; cdr3_aa: CASSLGEGRNTGELFF; d_call: TRBD2; v_call: TRBV7-3; j_call: TRBJ2-2; clone_size: NA
cdr3_nt: TGTGCCAGCAGTGAGCGAGGGGTTCTCACTGAAGCTTTCTTT; cdr3_aa: CASSERGVLTEAFF; d_call: NA; v_call: TRBV6-4; j_call: TRBJ1-1; clone_size: NA
cdr3_nt: TGTGCCAGCAGCTTGGGACAGGGGGCCTCCTACGAGCAGTACTTC; cdr3_aa: CASSLGQGASYEQYF; d_call: TRBD1; v_call: TRBV11-2; j_call: TRBJ2-7; clone_size: NA
cdr3_nt: TGTGCCAGCAGCATGACGGGACTAGCCGGCGAGACCCAGTACTTC; cdr3_aa: CASSMTGLAGETQYF; d_call: TRBD2; v_call: TRBV7-3; j_call: TRBJ2-5; clone_size: few
cdr3_nt: TGTGCCGGCGGACTTCTTGGGCCTGGAAACACCATATATTTT; cdr3_aa: CAGGLLGPGNTIYF; d_call: NA; v_call: TRBV7-9; j_call: TRBJ1-3; clone_size: NA
cdr3_nt: TGCGCCAGCAGCCAAGATCGGGAGGGCCTCGACACCGGGGAGCTGTTTTTT; cdr3_aa: CASSQDREGLDTGELFF; d_call: TRBD2; v_call: TRBV4-3; j_call: TRBJ2-2; clone_size: NA
cdr3_nt: TGCGCCAGCAGCCAAGATCGAGAGACCGGGCGCACCTACGAGCAGTACTTC; cdr3_aa: CASSQDRETGRTYEQYF; d_call: NA; v_call: TRBV4-1; j_call: TRBJ2-7; clone_size: NA
cdr3_nt: TGCAGCGTTGTTGATACAAAGAACTATGGCTACACCTTC; cdr3_aa: CSVVDTKNYGYTF; d_call: NA; v_call: TRBV29-1; j_call: TRBJ1-2; clone_size: NA
cdr3_nt: TGTGCCAGTAGTATAGAAGGGTCACAGGCCATTCAGTACTTC; cdr3_aa: CASSIEGSQAIQYF; d_call: NA; v_call: TRBV19; j_call: TRBJ2-4; clone_size: NA
cdr3_nt: TGTGCCAGCAGCTACACCGGGACAGGGGCCTACGAGCAGTACTTC; cdr3_aa: CASSYTGTGAYEQYF; d_call: TRBD1; v_call: TRBV7-9; j_call: TRBJ2-7; clone_size: once
cdr3_nt: TGTGCCAGCAGGTCCCAGGACAGGTCAAACACCGGGGAGCTGTTTTTT; cdr3_aa: CASRSQDRSNTGELFF; d_call: TRBD1; v_call: TRBV7-2; j_call: TRBJ2-2; clone_size: NA
cdr3_nt: TGCGCCAGCAGCCAGCGGGAGACCACGAACACCGGGGAGCTGTTTTTT; cdr3_aa: CASSQRETTNTGELFF; d_call: TRBD2; v_call: TRBV4-3; j_call: TRBJ2-2; clone_size: NA
cdr3_nt: TGTGCCATCAGGGTATACAGGGGGGAATCTGAAGCTTTCTTT; cdr3_aa: CAIRVYRGESEAFF; d_call: TRBD1; v_call: TRBV10-3; j_call: TRBJ1-1; clone_size: NA
cdr3_nt: TGTGCCAGAAGAAAAAAGGGGGTGGAGAATGGCTACACCTTC; cdr3_aa: CARRKKGVENGYTF; d_call: NA; v_call: TRBV11-2; j_call: TRBJ1-2; clone_size: NA
cdr3_nt: TGCAGCGTTGAAACTAGCGGTTACGAGCAGTACTTC; cdr3_aa: CSVETSGYEQYF; d_call: TRBD2; v_call: TRBV29-1; j_call: TRBJ2-7; clone_size: NA
cdr3_nt: TGTGCCAGCAGCTTGGGGGGGGAAGAGACCCAGTACTTC; cdr3_aa: CASSLGGEETQYF; d_call: TRBD2; v_call: TRBV11-2; j_call: TRBJ2-5; clone_size: few
cdr3_nt: TGCGCCAGCAGCCAAGACCCAAAGACAGGTTCTAACTATGGCTACACCTTC; cdr3_aa: CASSQDPKTGSNYGYTF; d_call: NA; v_call: TRBV4-1; j_call: TRBJ1-2; clone_size: NA
cdr3_nt: TGCGCCAGCAGCCAAGGTACAGGGTACACCGGGGAGCTGTTTTTT; cdr3_aa: CASSQGTGYTGELFF; d_call: NA; v_call: TRBV4-3; j_call: TRBJ2-2; clone_size: once
cdr3_nt: TGCAGCGTTGAAGGTGGACAGGGATTGTGGGAGACCCAGTACTTC; cdr3_aa: CSVEGGQGLWETQYF; d_call: TRBD1; v_call: TRBV29-1; j_call: TRBJ2-5; clone_size: few
cdr3_nt: TGTGCCTGGAGTTCCGGACAGGGGCGTCCCGGGGAGCTGTTTTTT; cdr3_aa: CAWSSGQGRPGELFF; d_call: TRBD1; v_call: TRBV30; j_call: TRBJ2-2; clone_size: NA
cdr3_nt: TGTGCCAGCAGCTTCGCTAGCGGGGGCCCACCAAGCTCCTACAATGAGCAGTTCTTC; cdr3_aa: CASSFASGGPPSSYNEQFF; d_call: TRBD2; v_call: TRBV7-9; j_call: TRBJ2-1; clone_size: NA
cdr3_nt: TGTGCCAGCAGCCCAGGGACAGGGTTCGACGGCTACACCTTC; cdr3_aa: CASSPGTGFDGYTF; d_call: TRBD1; v_call: TRBV7-6; j_call: TRBJ1-2; clone_size: few
cdr3_nt: TGTGCCAGCAGTACAGGGACAGGGGATAAGACCGGGGAGCTGTTTTTT; cdr3_aa: CASSTGTGDKTGELFF; d_call: TRBD1; v_call: TRBV28; j_call: TRBJ2-2; clone_size: few